Sequencing of this T cell receptor beta chain was carried out in a study of CXCR4 blockade with PD-1 therapy in pancreatic cancer. Findings of the study overall: Only TCRbeta chains were sequenced here.

The CDR3 runs to 15 residues. With 4 bases removed from V and 1 base from J, the gap between germline ends came to 13 bases. Germline CDR1 is MGHDK and CDR2 is SYGVNS. TCRdb keeps only in-frame clones here, not all; method: immunoSEQ multiplex PCR. There are 5,000 or so clones in the sample; 48% occur only once, and over 8% lies in the top ten. This clone showed up just a few times. Its antigen remains unknown. The chain combines TRBV25-1 with TRBJ1-1; D gene uncertain. This receptor was identified in a human donor with pancreatic ductal adenocarcinoma. Source material: tumor tissue. CDR3: CASSAPGRGNTEAFF. CDR3 bases: TGTGCCAGCAGTGCCCCTGGACGAGGGAACACTGAAGCTTTCTTT.